Each of the 7 T cell receptor beta chains below was sequenced from the same sample in a study of T cells after yellow fever vaccination. In TCRdb, the 5' RACE reads were re-called with MiXCR into one record per CDR3 protein. The top ten clones hold roughly 18% of a sample with around 350,000 distinct CDR3 sequences, around a tenth of them seen once. The sequences come from PBMCs, collected on the day of the first yellow fever vaccination. Source of these receptors: a man between 18 and 35 years old who received the YFV17D yellow fever vaccine.

This clonotype was detected once. This CDR3 fails to terminate in the conserved phenylalanine or tryptophan, so it likely reflects a read error. The V call is TRBV11-2, the J call TRBJ2-3; D is unresolved. The CDR3 is 13 residues long. The ends were cut back, 5 bases at V and 2 bases at J, with 8 bases in the middle. Germline CDR1 SGHAT, CDR2 FQNNGV. This CDR3 is CASSQAPTDTQYL. The DNA for the CDR3 is TGTGCCAGCAGCCAGGCCCCCACAGATACGCAGTATCTT.

The chain employs TRBV7-2 and TRBJ2-7, with a weak D call TRBD1 (6 bases). Germline values: CDR1 SGHTA, CDR2 FQGNSA. Trimming cost V 7 bases and J 1 base, with 11 bases left between them. This CDR3 region has 13 residues. The CDR3 DNA reads TGTGCCAGCACCCTCAGGGGATCCTACGAGCAGTACTTC. It specifies CASTLRGSYEQYF.

This clonotype was seen a few times. The rearrangement links TRBV11-1 to TRBJ2-6; TRBD1 aligns across 10 bases. The V gene end was trimmed by 3 bases and the J gene end by 1 base; junction bases not matched to a gene: 6. This CDR3 comprises 18 residues. Germline CDR1 SGHAT, CDR2 FQDESV (reference sequence). The CDR3 sequence: CASSFIGTGVSGANVLTF. The CDR3 region has the DNA TGTGCCAGCAGCTTCATCGGGACAGGGGTTTCTGGGGCCAACGTCCTGACTTTC.

Ten or more counts support this clonotype. This sequence joins TRBV12-3 or TRBV12-4 and TRBJ2-3; D possibly corresponds to TRBD1 (6 bases). Trimming left V 6 bases short and J 4 bases short, with 11 bases between. CDR3 length equals 13 residues. The CDR3 spells CASRTRGPDTQYF. CDR3 DNA sequence: TGTGCCAGCAGAACCAGGGGACCAGATACGCAGTATTTT.

This sequence joins TRBV9 and TRBJ1-2; D ambiguous. Germline CDR1 SGDLS, CDR2 YYNGEE. The CDR3 sequence is 15 residues long. The V end lost 0 bases, the J end lost 3 bases, and 12 bases lay between the germline ends. The CDR3: CASSVVPTADYGYTF. Written as DNA, the CDR3 is TGTGCCAGCAGCGTAGTCCCCACAGCTGACTATGGCTACACCTTC.

This clonotype has at least ten counts. The V and J genes are TRBV25-1 and TRBJ2-5; D may be TRBD1 (5 bases). The germline gives CDR1 MGHDK, CDR2 SYGVNS. Trimming removed 4 bases at V and 4 bases at J, with 10 bases between. CDR3 length equals 13 residues. The CDR3, as DNA: TGTGCCAGCAGTGTTCAGGGTACAGAGACCCAGTACTTC. It yields the protein CASSVQGTETQYF.

This clonotype was seen only a few times. The chain employs TRBV6-5 and TRBJ2-4, with 7 bases lining up with TRBD1. The CDR3 is made up of 14 amino acids. Germline V gene data show CDR1 as MNHEY and CDR2 as SVGAGI. Unmatched junction bases numbered 4, after V lost 5 bases and J lost 3 bases. The CDR3 reads CASSNRGVKNIQYF. The CDR3 DNA follows: TGTGCCAGCAGTAACAGGGGTGTCAAAAACATTCAGTACTTC.